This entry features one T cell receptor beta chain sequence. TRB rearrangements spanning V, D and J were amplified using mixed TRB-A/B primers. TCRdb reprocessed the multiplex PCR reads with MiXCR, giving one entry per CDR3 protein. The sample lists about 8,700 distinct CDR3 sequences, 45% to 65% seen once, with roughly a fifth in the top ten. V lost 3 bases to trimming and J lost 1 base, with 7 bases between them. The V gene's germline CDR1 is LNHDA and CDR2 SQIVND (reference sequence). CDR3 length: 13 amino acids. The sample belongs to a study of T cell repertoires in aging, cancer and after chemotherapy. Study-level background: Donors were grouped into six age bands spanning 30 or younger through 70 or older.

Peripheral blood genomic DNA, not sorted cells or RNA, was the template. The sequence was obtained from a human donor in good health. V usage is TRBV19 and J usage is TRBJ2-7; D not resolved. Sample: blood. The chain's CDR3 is CASSIGYSYEQYF. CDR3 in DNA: TGTGCCAGTAGTATTGGGTATTCCTACGAGCAGTACTTC.